The 27 T cell receptor beta chains listed next were all sequenced from one sample in a study of cytomegalovirus exposure and HLA in healthy donors. This PCR relied on a set of 60 Vbeta primers and 13 Jbeta primers. Assay: immunoSEQ multiplex PCR; the TCRdb copy retains only in-frame clones and omits some. The sample has tens of thousands of clones, 62% seen once; the top ten hold roughly 4.4%. Material: PBMCs. The receptor source for this set is a male donor in good health and CMV-seropositive.

This clone occurred once. The gene calls are TRBV7-9 and TRBJ2-7, with 9 bases that match TRBD1. The germline CDR1 and CDR2 sequences are SEHNR and FQNEAQ (reference sequence). The CDR3 consists of 13 residues. Germline trimming cut 6 bases from V and 5 bases from J; bases unmatched to any gene: 5. The CDR3 spells CASRGQGRDEQYF. As DNA, the CDR3 is TGTGCCAGCAGGGGACAGGGTAGGGACGAGCAGTACTTC.

The chain carries TRBV5-6 and TRBJ2-7; perhaps TRBD2 as D (6 bases). This CDR3 is 14 amino acids long. Germline CDR1 is SGHDT and CDR2 is YYEEEE. Trimming took 0 bases from V and 1 from J, leaving 8 bases between them. This CDR3 is CASSLGGGSYEQYF. CDR3 DNA: TGTGCCAGCAGCTTGGGTGGGGGGTCCTACGAGCAGTACTTC.

The V and J genes are TRBV7-9 and TRBJ1-4; tentatively, D is TRBD1 (6 bases). The CDR3 sequence is 15 residues long. Germline V gene lookup returns CDR1 SEHNR and CDR2 FQNEAQ (reference sequence). V dropped 0 bases and J dropped 8 bases, with 13 bases sitting between them. In nucleotides, the CDR3 is TGTGCCAGCAGCTTAGCCCCAACAGGGCAGGAAAAACTGTTTTTT. It codes for CASSLAPTGQEKLFF.

The chain uses TRBV6-6 and TRBJ1-6, with D perhaps matching TRBD1 (6 bases). CDR1 MNHNY and CDR2 SVGAGI come from the germline V gene (reference sequence). Trimming removed 7 bases at V and 10 bases at J, with 17 bases between. The CDR3 totals 14 residues. Here the CDR3 DNA reads TGTGCCAGCAACCCACAGGGAACGGGGTCACCCCTCCACTTT. Amino acids: CASNPQGTGSPLHF.

The chain uses TRBV6-5 and TRBJ2-1; TRBD2 matches 12 bases. V dropped 6 bases and J dropped 8; count of bases not matched to a gene: 8. The CDR3 has 15 amino acids. CDR1 and CDR2 (germline): MNHEY, SVGAGI. Here the CDR3 reads CASSSPSGGAHEQFF. CDR3 nucleotides: TGTGCCAGCAGCTCACCTAGCGGGGGGGCGCATGAGCAGTTCTTC.

The V call is TRBV30, the J call TRBJ1-2, with TRBD1 matching over 8 bases. V shed 2 bases, J shed 6 bases, and the junction held 8 bases outside the gene matches. Per the germline V gene, CDR1 is GTSNPN and CDR2 is SVGIG (reference sequence). The CDR3 loop spans 14 amino acids. The DNA for the CDR3 is TGTGCCTGGAGTTCCGACAGGGGAGTTGATGGCTACACCTTC. It encodes CAWSSDRGVDGYTF. Full variable domain (missing parts from reference TRBV30 and TRBJ1-2): SQTIHQWPATLVQPVGSPLSLECTVEGTSNPNLYWYRQAAGRGLQLLFYSVGIGQISSEVPQNLSASRPQDRQFILSSKKLLLSDSGFYLCAWSSDRGVDGYTFGSGTRLTVV.

In its sample, this clone was seen a few times. This chain connects TRBV25-1 to TRBJ1-4; D remains unclear. V dropped 8 bases and J dropped 0 bases, with 10 bases sitting between them. The CDR3 loop spans 14 amino acids. The V gene's germline CDR1 is MGHDK and CDR2 SYGVNS. The CDR3 nucleotides are TGTGCCAGCGGTGTCGGGGCAACTAATGAAAAACTGTTTTTT. Residues: CASGVGATNEKLFF.

This sequence joins TRBV6-6 and TRBJ1-2, with D tentatively TRBD1 (5 bases). Trimming shortened V by 6 bases and J by 4 bases, and 18 bases separated the two germline ends. This CDR3 spans 15 amino acids. Germline lookup yields CDR1 MNHNY and CDR2 SVGAGI (reference sequence). In nucleotides, the CDR3 is TGTGCCAGCAGGTTTACAGGCTCCCTAGGCTATGGCTACACCTTC. Protein: CASRFTGSLGYGYTF.

Only a few counts were recorded for this clone. This rearrangement joins TRBV9 to TRBJ2-7; D possibly corresponds to TRBD1 (6 bases). V gave up 0 bases and J gave up 4 bases, with 17 bases separating them. This CDR3 spans 16 amino acids. CDR1 is SGDLS, CDR2 YYNGEE, per germline. CDR3 amino acids: CASSVDSGRGGYEQYF. For the CDR3, the DNA is TGTGCCAGCAGCGTAGATTCGGGCAGGGGCGGATACGAGCAGTACTTC.

The genes are TRBV4-1 and TRBJ1-1; no clear D gene. CDR3 size: 15 residues. Germline assignment: CDR1 MGHRA and CDR2 YSYEKL. Trimming pared 1 base from V and 6 bases from J, leaving 15 bases between. This CDR3 is CASSQGSPRNPEAFF. The DNA for the CDR3 is TGCGCCAGCAGCCAAGGGAGCCCGAGGAATCCTGAAGCTTTCTTT.

The chain joins TRBV7-3 to TRBJ2-2; TRBD2 aligns across 9 bases. The trim removed 2 bases at V and 5 bases at J, leaving 9 bases unmatched. Per the germline V gene, CDR1 is SGHTA and CDR2 is FQGTGA. The CDR3 runs 17 residues. CDR3 nucleotide sequence: TGTGCCAGCAGCTTAGCGGGAGGGGGAGAAAATACCGGGGAGCTGTTTTTT. Its protein is CASSLAGGGENTGELFF.

This chain connects TRBV30 to TRBJ1-5, with unresolved D. The length of the CDR3 is 12 residues. Trimming pared 2 bases from V and 5 bases from J, leaving 7 bases between. Germline V gives CDR1 GTSNPN, CDR2 SVGIG (reference sequence). CDR3 sequence reads: CAWSSVYQPQHF. CDR3 nucleotides: TGTGCCTGGAGTTCTGTATATCAGCCCCAGCATTTT. Full variable domain (rest looked up from reference TRBV30 and TRBJ1-5): SQTIHQWPATLVQPVGSPLSLECTVEGTSNPNLYWYRQAAGRGLQLLFYSVGIGQISSEVPQNLSASRPQDRQFILSSKKLLLSDSGFYLCAWSSVYQPQHFGDGTRLSIL.

The rearrangement uses TRBV6-1 and TRBJ1-5, with 7 bases matching TRBD1. The CDR3 covers 17 residues. The germline V gene encodes CDR1 MNHNS and CDR2 SASEGT. V shed 4 bases, J shed 0 bases, and the junction held 9 bases outside the gene matches. For the CDR3, the DNA is TGTGCCAGCAGTGTCGGCAGGGGGGTTTCTAGCAATCAGCCCCAGCATTTT. It translates to CASSVGRGVSSNQPQHF.

The chain carries TRBV10-2 and TRBJ2-7, with D perhaps TRBD1 (7 bases). There are 14 residues in the CDR3. The V gene lost 8 bases and the J gene lost 0 bases, with 14 bases spanning the gap. Germline V gives CDR1 WSHSY, CDR2 SAAADI. As DNA, the CDR3 is TGCGCCAGCGCAGGGGGGTTGGCCTCCTACGAGCAGTACTTC. Protein product: CASAGGLASYEQYF.

J is TRBJ1-2 and V is TRBV5-4; maybe TRBD1 (5 bases). From germline, CDR1 is SGHNT and CDR2 YYREEE (reference sequence). V shed 2 bases and J shed 0 bases, with 17 bases lying between them. The CDR3 has 17 residues. CDR3 in DNA: TGTGCCAGCAGCTTTCCCCCCGACAGCCTCGCTAACTATGGCTACACCTTC. It is translated as CASSFPPDSLANYGYTF.

This clone was seen a single time. J is TRBJ1-1 and V is TRBV9; 8 nucleotides align to TRBD1. CDR1 is SGDLS and CDR2 is YYNGEE in the germline V gene. The CDR3 covers 14 residues. The V and J ends lost 4 bases and 5 bases, in that order; junction bases with no gene match: 7. CDR3 sequence: CASSLQGAGTEAFF. In DNA form, the CDR3 reads TGTGCCAGCAGCCTTCAGGGGGCTGGGACTGAAGCTTTCTTT.

In nucleotides, the CDR3 is TGCGCCAGCAGCCGGGACAGGGTCTATGGCTACACCTTC. Its translation: CASSRDRVYGYTF. The V gene is TRBV5-1, the J gene TRBJ1-2, with 9 bases matching TRBD1. Per germline, CDR1 SGHRS and CDR2 YFSETQ. The J segment lost 4 bases and the V segment lost 4 bases, leaving 2 bases of the junction unmatched. The CDR3 covers 13 residues.

The rearrangement joins TRBV28 to TRBJ1-1; the D is unclear. CDR3 length: 12 amino acids. The germline V gene encodes CDR1 MDHEN and CDR2 SYDVKM. Trimming shortened V by 3 bases and J by 6 bases, and 8 bases separated the two germline ends. The CDR3 DNA reads as TGTGCCAGCAGTTTGGTCAGTCCTGAAGCTTTCTTT. Translating gives CASSLVSPEAFF.

The table lists this clone with a count of one. The rearrangement links TRBV28 to TRBJ1-2; D may be TRBD1 (5 bases). Trimming pared 6 bases from V and 4 bases from J, leaving 12 bases between. CDR3 length: 13 amino acids. The germline V gene encodes CDR1 MDHEN and CDR2 SYDVKM. The CDR3 DNA reads as TGTGCCAGCAGATCGGGAGGGGTCTATGGCTACACCTTC. Its translation: CASRSGGVYGYTF.

CDR3 loop: CASSLSTSGPYEQYF. CDR3 bases: TGTGCCAGCAGTTTATCGACTAGCGGACCTTACGAGCAGTACTTC. The rearrangement links TRBV27 to TRBJ2-7, with 9 bases aligning to TRBD2. The CDR3 runs 15 residues. V shed 0 bases, J shed 4 bases, and the junction held 4 bases outside the gene matches. CDR1 MNHEY and CDR2 SMNVEV come from the germline V gene (reference sequence).

Only a few counts were recorded for this clone. The chain carries TRBV5-1 and TRBJ2-7; 10 bases line up with TRBD1. The CDR3 contains 12 residues. Trimming took 5 bases from V and 6 from J; bases not matched to a gene: 2. CDR1 SGHRS and CDR2 YFSETQ come from the germline V gene. CDR3 sequence reads: CASRRTGGEQYF. CDR3 DNA sequence: TGCGCCAGCAGAAGGACAGGGGGCGAGCAGTACTTC. The variable domain in full, with the rest retrieved from reference TRBV5-1 and TRBJ2-7, is KAGVTQTPRYLIKTRGQQVTLSCSPISGHRSVSWYQQTPGQGLQFLFEYFSETQRNKGNFPGRFSGRQFSNSRSEMNVSTLELGDSALYLCASRRTGGEQYFGPGTRLTVT.

This clone was observed a single time. The chain is built from TRBV7-2 and TRBJ2-7, with TRBD2 matching 9 bases. Germline V gene data show CDR1 as SGHTA and CDR2 as FQGNSA. Germline trimming cut 4 bases from V and 1 base from J; bases unmatched to any gene: 8. The CDR3 is made up of 16 amino acids. This CDR3 is CASSSRVLAGSYEQYF. CDR3 DNA: TGTGCCAGCAGCTCGAGGGTTCTAGCGGGGTCCTACGAGCAGTACTTC.

This clone was observed a few times. The chain uses TRBV9 and TRBJ1-3; weak D call: TRBD1 (5 bases). The CDR3 covers 16 residues. V lost 0 bases and J 4 bases, leaving 14 bases between the germline ends. Germline CDR1 reads SGDLS; CDR2 reads YYNGEE. CDR3 loop: CASSVDQGIEGNTIYF. DNA of the CDR3: TGTGCCAGCAGCGTAGATCAGGGCATCGAGGGAAACACCATATATTTT.

The rearrangement links TRBV19 to TRBJ1-4; D is uncertain. Germline V gives CDR1 LNHDA, CDR2 SQIVND (reference sequence). V was cut by 5 bases and J by 4 bases, with 23 bases left in between. CDR3 length equals 18 residues. CDR3 sequence (DNA): TGTGCCAGTAGTGCCCGGGTGAGCGTAAGACTGATTAATGAAAAACTGTTTTTT. The encoded protein is CASSARVSVRLINEKLFF.

This rearrangement joins TRBV9 to TRBJ1-4; D not resolved. Germline V CDR1 and CDR2: SGDLS, YYNGEE. Trimming left V 0 bases short and J 0 bases short, with 9 bases between. The CDR3 is 16 residues long. The CDR3 coding sequence is TGTGCCAGCAGCGTAGGCGGCACTGCAACTAATGAAAAACTGTTTTTT. It encodes CASSVGGTATNEKLFF.

The chain couples TRBV27 to TRBJ2-5; tentatively, D is TRBD2 (5 bases). The CDR3 length is 14 residues. V was cut by 3 bases and J by 3 bases, with 11 bases left in between. Germline assignment: CDR1 MNHEY and CDR2 SMNVEV (reference sequence). The CDR3 here is CASSLGGREETQYF. The CDR3 DNA follows: TGTGCCAGCAGTTTGGGCGGGCGAGAAGAGACCCAGTACTTC.

This clone occurred a few times. The CDR3 DNA reads as TGTGCCAGCAGCATCCCGGGAGGGAATCTCTGGGGCTACACCTTC. Its translation: CASSIPGGNLWGYTF. J is TRBJ1-2 and V is TRBV21-1. TRBV21-1 is annotated as a pseudogene. This CDR3 comprises 15 residues.